These T cell receptor beta chains were read from a single sample in a study of early T cells in non-severe SARS-CoV-2 infection. Using its own MiXCR run on the 5' RACE reads, TCRdb lists one record per CDR3 protein. Seen here are approximately 70,000 distinct CDR3 sequences, 5% observed once, and the top ten hold around 7.8%. The sample here was whole blood, taken at baseline. The receptors come from an adult who was a healthcare worker with PCR-confirmed SARS-CoV-2 infection or an uninfected control (not recorded which). CDR3s include the opening cysteine and the closing phenylalanine or tryptophan. A D gene is named only where the DNA matches it firmly. The listing skips clone size in some rows; elsewhere it reads once, few, many or a size class.

size,V,J,D,DNA,CDR3
many,TRBV7-2,TRBJ2-2,.,TGTGCCAGCAGCTTAATTTCAGGGCCCGACACCGGGGAGCTGTTTTTT,CASSLISGPDTGELFF
many,TRBV12-3/TRBV12-4,TRBJ2-7,.,TGTGCCAGCAGTCCCCGGCCGGTTCCGTCCTACGAGCAGTACTTC,CASSPRPVPSYEQYF
many,TRBV29-1,TRBJ2-7,.,TGCAGCGTTGTGTCGGACTCCAGGGTCTACGAGCAGTACTTC,CSVVSDSRVYEQYF
many,TRBV7-8,TRBJ2-3,.,TGTGCCAGCAGCTTACTCGTGCGGGTCACAGATACGCAGTATTTT,CASSLLVRVTDTQYF
many,TRBV7-6,TRBJ2-4,TRBD2,TGTGCCAGCAGCTCCGGACTAGCGGGAGTCCCAGCCAAAAACATTCAGTACTTC,CASSSGLAGVPAKNIQYF
.,TRBV10-3,TRBJ2-3,.,TGTGCCAGCAGGGGGGAGTTGATTGCAGATACGCAGTATTTT,CASRGELIADTQYF
few,TRBV27,TRBJ1-1,TRBD1,TGTGCCAGCAGTTTACAGGGGGCGGTCACTGAAGCTTTCTTT,CASSLQGAVTEAFF
many,TRBV3-1,TRBJ1-5,.,TGTGCCAGCAGCCAAGACAGGGGAAATCAGCCCCAGCATTTT,CASSQDRGNQPQHF
many,TRBV20-1,TRBJ1-1,.,TGCAGTGCTAGAATACAGGGCCCCATGAACACTGAAGCTTTCTTT,CSARIQGPMNTEAFF
few,TRBV7-9,TRBJ2-1,.,TGTGCCAGCAGCCTCCCCGGGGGTATCGAGCAGTTCTTC,CASSLPGGIEQFF
many,TRBV9,TRBJ2-7,TRBD2,TGTGCCAGCAGCGTATCAGGGACTAGATACTACGAGCAGTACTTC,CASSVSGTRYYEQYF
.,TRBV29-1,TRBJ2-2,.,TGCAGCGTTGTCGGGGACACCGGGGAGCTGTTTTTT,CSVVGDTGELFF
many,TRBV5-6,TRBJ2-1,.,TGTGCCAGCAGCTTGGGTCTTAGCTCCTACAATGAGCAGTTCTTC,CASSLGLSSYNEQFF
many,TRBV7-2,TRBJ2-7,TRBD2,TGTGCCAGCAGCTTAGTTCTGCGGGGGGACTACGAGCAGTACTTC,CASSLVLRGDYEQYF
many,TRBV29-1,TRBJ2-3,.,TGCAGCGTTGCAGCAAGGGGGGGGGCCACAGATACGCAGTATTTT,CSVAARGGATDTQYF
few,TRBV29-1,TRBJ1-1,.,TGCAGCGTTGAAGATCGGAGGAGGAACACTGAAGCTTTCTTT,CSVEDRRRNTEAFF
few,TRBV10-3,TRBJ2-4,.,TGTGCCATCAGTGAGTCGACGGACTTCAGGCTTGGGAACATTCAGTACTTC,CAISESTDFRLGNIQYF
.,TRBV7-9,TRBJ2-5,.,TGTGCCAGCAGACCCGACAGAGAGACCCAGTACTTC,CASRPDRETQYF
many,TRBV19,TRBJ1-5,.,TGTGCCAGTAGTCAGGGCACAGGTAAGTCCTCGCATCAGCCCCAGCATTTT,CASSQGTGKSSHQPQHF
.,TRBV12-3/TRBV12-4,TRBJ1-2,TRBD1,TGTGCCAGCAGGACAGGGTTAAAAGGTGGCTACACCTTC,CASRTGLKGGYTF
few,TRBV29-1,TRBJ1-2,TRBD1,TGCAGCGTTAACCGGGACAGGGGGGAAGGCTACACCTTC,CSVNRDRGEGYTF
many,TRBV29-1,TRBJ1-2,.,TGCAGCGTTGAAATGTGGGAACCCAGATATGGCTACACCTTC,CSVEMWEPRYGYTF
few,TRBV10-2,TRBJ2-7,.,TGCGCCGGGACACAGCCATACGAGCAGTACTTC,CAGTQPYEQYF
many,TRBV29-1,TRBJ1-5,.,TGCAGCGTTGTCTGGGGAAATCAGCCCCAGCATTTT,CSVVWGNQPQHF